This T cell receptor (beta chain) derives from a study of T cells in Graves' hyperthyroidism and ophthalmopathy. Study observations and caveats: Researchers found most expanded thyroid clonotypes above 0.001 in blood as well.

Using RNA transcripts as the source, TCR beta CDR3 regions were amplified. The HTBI set primed first-round TCR CDR3 RT-PCR. One entry per CDR3 protein, called by TCRdb with MiXCR from the multiplex PCR reads. The sample includes roughly 500,000 distinct CDR3 sequences, 40% to 55% of them seen just once. CDR3 size: 12 residues. Germline CDR1 and CDR2: SEHNR and FQNEAQ (reference sequence). The V end lost 6 bases, the J end lost 10 bases, and 15 bases lay between the germline ends. Concerning this clonotype: Antigen specificity is unknown.

This chain joins TRBV7-9 and TRBJ1-1, with D unclear. Sequencing was done on a sample of peripheral blood or thyroid tissue (not recorded which). This clonotype originated in an adult woman with Graves' disease, either hyperthyroidism or ophthalmopathy (not recorded which). CDR3 nucleotide sequence: TGTGCCAGCAGTCCGGGCGGCCCGCGAGCTTTCTTT. Encoded protein: CASSPGGPRAFF.